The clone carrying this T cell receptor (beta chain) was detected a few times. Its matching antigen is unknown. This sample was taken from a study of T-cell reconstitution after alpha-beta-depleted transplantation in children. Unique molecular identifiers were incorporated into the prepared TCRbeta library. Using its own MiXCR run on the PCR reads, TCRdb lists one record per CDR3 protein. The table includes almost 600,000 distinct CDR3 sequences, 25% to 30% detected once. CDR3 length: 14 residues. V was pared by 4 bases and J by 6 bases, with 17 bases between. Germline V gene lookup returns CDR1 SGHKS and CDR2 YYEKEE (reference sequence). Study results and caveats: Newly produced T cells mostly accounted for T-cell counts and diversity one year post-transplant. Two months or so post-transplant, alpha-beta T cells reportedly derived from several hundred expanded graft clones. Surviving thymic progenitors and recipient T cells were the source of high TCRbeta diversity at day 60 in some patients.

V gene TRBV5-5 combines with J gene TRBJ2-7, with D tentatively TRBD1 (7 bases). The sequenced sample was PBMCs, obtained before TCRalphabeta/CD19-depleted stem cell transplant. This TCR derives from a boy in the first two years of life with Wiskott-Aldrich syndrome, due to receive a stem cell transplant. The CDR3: CASSRGTAVGEQYF. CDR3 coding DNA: TGTGCCAGCAGCCGGGGGACAGCTGTGGGCGAGCAGTACTTC.